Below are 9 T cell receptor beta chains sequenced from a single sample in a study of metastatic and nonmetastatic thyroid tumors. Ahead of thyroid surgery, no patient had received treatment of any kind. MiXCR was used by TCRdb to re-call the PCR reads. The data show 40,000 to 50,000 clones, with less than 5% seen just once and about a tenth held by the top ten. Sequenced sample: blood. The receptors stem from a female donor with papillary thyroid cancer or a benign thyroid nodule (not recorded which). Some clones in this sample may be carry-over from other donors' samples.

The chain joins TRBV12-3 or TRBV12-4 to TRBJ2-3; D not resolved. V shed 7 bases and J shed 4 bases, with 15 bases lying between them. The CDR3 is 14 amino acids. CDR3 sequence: CASKMSFWADTQYF. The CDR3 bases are TGTGCCAGCAAAATGTCATTCTGGGCAGATACGCAGTATTTT.

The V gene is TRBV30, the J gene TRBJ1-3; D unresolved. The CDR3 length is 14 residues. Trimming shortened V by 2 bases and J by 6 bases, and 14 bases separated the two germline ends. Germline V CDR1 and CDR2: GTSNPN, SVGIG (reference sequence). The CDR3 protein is CAWSLTHSLNTIYF. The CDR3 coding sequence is TGTGCCTGGAGTCTAACCCACTCTTTAAACACCATATATTTT. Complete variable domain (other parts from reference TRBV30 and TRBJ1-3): SQTIHQWPATLVQPVGSPLSLECTVEGTSNPNLYWYRQAAGRGLQLLFYSVGIGQISSEVPQNLSASRPQDRQFILSSKKLLLSDSGFYLCAWSLTHSLNTIYFGEGSWLTVV.

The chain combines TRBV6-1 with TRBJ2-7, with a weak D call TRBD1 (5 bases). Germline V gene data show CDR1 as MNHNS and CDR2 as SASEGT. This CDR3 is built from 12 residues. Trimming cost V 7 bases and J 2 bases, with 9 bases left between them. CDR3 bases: TGTGCCAGCACACAGGATGCCTACGAGCAGTACTTC. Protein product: CASTQDAYEQYF.

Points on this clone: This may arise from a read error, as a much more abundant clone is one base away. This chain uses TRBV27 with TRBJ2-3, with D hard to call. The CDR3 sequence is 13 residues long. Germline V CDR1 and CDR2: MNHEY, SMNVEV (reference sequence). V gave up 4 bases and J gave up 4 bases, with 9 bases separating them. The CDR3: CASSSSRPDTQYF. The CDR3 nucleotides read TGTGCCAGCAGTTCAAGTCGGCCAGATACGCAGTATTTT.

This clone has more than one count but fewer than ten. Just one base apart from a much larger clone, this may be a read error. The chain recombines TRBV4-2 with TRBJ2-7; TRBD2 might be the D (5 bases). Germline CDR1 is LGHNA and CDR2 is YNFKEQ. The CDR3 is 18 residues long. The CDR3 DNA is TGTGCCAGCAACCAAGTAAGTAGCGAAGACTTCCCCGGCTACGAGCAGTACTTC. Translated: CASNQVSSEDFPGYEQYF.

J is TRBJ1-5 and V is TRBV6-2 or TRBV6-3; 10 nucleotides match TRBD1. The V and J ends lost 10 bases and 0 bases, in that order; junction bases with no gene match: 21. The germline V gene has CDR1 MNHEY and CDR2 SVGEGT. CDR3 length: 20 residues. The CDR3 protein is CANRHPARGTGVHSNQPQHF. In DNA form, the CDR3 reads TGTGCCAACAGACATCCCGCCCGGGGGACAGGGGTTCATAGCAATCAGCCCCAGCATTTT.

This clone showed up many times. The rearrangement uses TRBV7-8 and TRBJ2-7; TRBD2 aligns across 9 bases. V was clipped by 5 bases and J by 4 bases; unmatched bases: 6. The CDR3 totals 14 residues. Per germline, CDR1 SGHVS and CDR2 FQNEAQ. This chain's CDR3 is CASSPGTSFYEQYF. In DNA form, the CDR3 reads TGTGCCAGCAGCCCCGGGACTAGCTTTTACGAGCAGTACTTC.

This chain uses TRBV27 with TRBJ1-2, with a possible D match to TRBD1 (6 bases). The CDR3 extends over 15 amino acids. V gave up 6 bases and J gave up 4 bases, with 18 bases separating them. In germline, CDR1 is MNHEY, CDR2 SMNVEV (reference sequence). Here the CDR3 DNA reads TGTGCCAGCAGCCCCCCACCGTCAGGGGTCTATGGCTACACCTTC. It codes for CASSPPPSGVYGYTF.

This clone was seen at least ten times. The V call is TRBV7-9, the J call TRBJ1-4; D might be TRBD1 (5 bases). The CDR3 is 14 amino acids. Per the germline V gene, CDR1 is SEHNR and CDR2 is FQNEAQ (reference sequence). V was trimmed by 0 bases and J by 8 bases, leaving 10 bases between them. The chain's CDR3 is CASSLAQGLEKLFF. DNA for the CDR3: TGTGCCAGCAGCTTAGCCCAGGGTTTGGAAAAACTGTTTTTT.